Shown below are 24 T cell receptor beta chains from a single sample sequenced in a study of cytomegalovirus exposure and HLA in healthy donors. It was with 60 Vbeta and 13 Jbeta primers that the PCR ran. Measured with immunoSEQ multiplex PCR; TCRdb has only the in-frame clones, and not every one. The sample lists under 200,000 clones, roughly 75% seen once, with more than 4% in the top ten. The sample was PBMCs. Receptors originate from a male donor in good health and CMV-seronegative.

The chain joins TRBV6-5 to TRBJ1-6, with a tentative D call TRBD1 (5 bases). Between the trimmed V and J ends, which lost 2 bases and 7 bases, there was a span of 9 bases. CDR1 is MNHEY, CDR2 SVGAGI, per germline. The CDR3 runs 14 residues. CDR3 bases: TGTGCCAGCAGTTACCCCCGGACAAATTCACCCCTCCACTTT. Translation: CASSYPRTNSPLHF.

The chain joins TRBV18 to TRBJ2-3; 13 positions agree with TRBD2. The CDR3 covers 17 residues. Per the germline V gene, CDR1 is KGHSH and CDR2 is LQKENI. Losses at the gene ends were 3 bases for V and 1 base for J; bases not matched to a gene: 4. CDR3 residues: CASSPPGLAGGTDTQYF. The CDR3 DNA sequence: TGTGCCAGCTCACCTCCCGGACTAGCGGGAGGCACAGATACGCAGTATTTT.

This chain connects TRBV19 to TRBJ1-3; D not resolved. Deletions cut 4 bases from V and 0 bases from J, with 13 bases between. Germline CDR1 and CDR2: LNHDA and SQIVND (reference sequence). This CDR3 region has 16 residues. The CDR3 sequence: CASSSPGRGSGNTIYF. CDR3 coding DNA: TGTGCCAGTAGTAGCCCCGGACGGGGCTCTGGAAACACCATATATTTT.

V and J are TRBV7-7 and TRBJ2-7; 10 nucleotides match TRBD1. Per the germline V gene, CDR1 is SSHAT and CDR2 is FNYEAQ (reference sequence). With 9 bases clipped from V and 5 bases from J, the junction kept 25 bases outside the gene matches. This CDR3 region has 19 residues. The CDR3 DNA follows: TGTGCCAGAGCAGCTTTAACTGATTCCCGACAGGGGGCTCTACACGAGCAGTACTTC. As protein: CARAALTDSRQGALHEQYF.

This clone was seen a handful of times. The chain is built from TRBV6-5 and TRBJ1-5; D remains ambiguous. The CDR3 extends over 14 amino acids. CDR1 and CDR2 from the germline V gene are MNHEY and SVGAGI. Trimming removed 6 bases at V and 3 bases at J, with 12 bases between. The CDR3 loop is CASSHDRDNQPQHF. In nucleotides, the CDR3 is TGTGCCAGCAGCCACGACCGGGACAATCAGCCCCAGCATTTT.

V usage is TRBV27 and J usage is TRBJ2-7, with D possibly being TRBD1 (6 bases). V lost 9 bases and J lost 3, with 12 bases in between. The germline CDR1 and CDR2 sequences are MNHEY and SMNVEV (reference sequence). This CDR3 comprises 12 residues. The CDR3: CASKRQDYEQYF. The CDR3 DNA reads as TGTGCCAGTAAAAGACAGGACTACGAGCAGTACTTC.

The genes are TRBV6-6 and TRBJ2-7; TRBD1 is a possible D gene (8 bases). The CDR3 contains 15 residues. From germline, CDR1 is MNHNY and CDR2 SVGAGI (reference sequence). Trimming removed 7 bases from V and 2 bases from J, with 18 bases in between. CDR3 nucleotides: TGTGCCAGCACCCAAACAGGGGGGGGGACCTACGAGCAGTACTTC. It is translated as CASTQTGGGTYEQYF.

V is TRBV30 and J is TRBJ2-1; unclear D gene. In germline, CDR1 is GTSNPN, CDR2 SVGIG (reference sequence). The length of the CDR3 is 12 residues. Trimming shortened V by 7 bases and J by 4 bases, and 11 bases separated the two germline ends. The CDR3, as DNA: TGTGCCTCAACTCTCGGGTACAATGAGCAGTTCTTC. Encoded protein: CASTLGYNEQFF. The full variable domain, completed using reference TRBV30 and TRBJ2-1, is SQTIHQWPATLVQPVGSPLSLECTVEGTSNPNLYWYRQAAGRGLQLLFYSVGIGQISSEVPQNLSASRPQDRQFILSSKKLLLSDSGFYLCASTLGYNEQFFGPGTRLTVL.

The rearrangement links TRBV27 to TRBJ1-1; unclear D gene. The CDR3 runs 14 residues. The germline V gene encodes CDR1 MNHEY and CDR2 SMNVEV (reference sequence). Trimming removed 6 bases from V and 3 bases from J, with 14 bases in between. CDR3 nucleotide sequence: TGTGCCAGCAGGCTGGTACCTCGAGACACTGAAGCTTTCTTT. The encoded protein is CASRLVPRDTEAFF.

This clone has only a few counts. The identical CDR3 is also encoded by other nucleotide sequences in the sample. The J gene is TRBJ1-1, the V gene TRBV7-9; the D gene is possibly TRBD1 (6 bases). The CDR3 is made up of 14 amino acids. V lost 2 bases to trimming and J lost 1 base, with 8 bases between them. Germline CDR1 and CDR2: SEHNR and FQNEAQ (reference sequence). In nucleotides, the CDR3 is TGTGCCAGCAGCTTAACAGGGACGAACACTGAAGCTTTCTTT. This encodes CASSLTGTNTEAFF.

The gene calls are TRBV6-5 and TRBJ2-1; TRBD1 aligns across 10 bases. The CDR3 is 14 amino acids. J gave up 8 bases and V 5 bases, and 6 bases lay outside the gene matches. CDR1 and CDR2 (germline): MNHEY, SVGAGI. CDR3 region: CASSRDRGQDEQFF. CDR3 bases: TGTGCCAGCAGTAGGGACAGGGGCCAGGATGAGCAGTTCTTC.

V and J are TRBV5-1 and TRBJ1-2, with 9 bases identical to TRBD1. V was pared by 4 bases and J by 6 bases, with 4 bases of the junction left unmatched. The CDR3 is 13 residues long. The germline V gene has CDR1 SGHRS and CDR2 YFSETQ. The CDR3 loop reads CASSNRGPNGYTF. The DNA for the CDR3 is TGCGCCAGCAGCAACAGGGGGCCGAATGGCTACACCTTC.

This clone was found a few times. This chain connects TRBV7-2 to TRBJ2-1; TRBD1 agrees at 7 bases. V lost 8 bases, J lost 6 bases, and 7 bases stayed unmatched. The CDR3 runs 13 residues. Germline CDR1 reads SGHTA; CDR2 reads FQGNSA. The CDR3 protein is CASGRQGRNEQFF. The CDR3 DNA reads TGTGCCAGCGGAAGACAGGGTCGCAATGAGCAGTTCTTC.

The chain has TRBV5-6 and TRBJ1-5; D unclear. Germline V gene lookup returns CDR1 SGHDT and CDR2 YYEEEE. The CDR3 consists of 14 residues. The V gene lost 0 bases and the J gene lost 1 base, with 5 bases spanning the gap. CDR3 in DNA: TGTGCCAGCAGCTTGGCCAGGAGCAATCAGCCCCAGCATTTT. It yields the protein CASSLARSNQPQHF.

This chain links TRBV19 with TRBJ1-5; TRBD1 might be the D (5 bases). Between the trimmed V and J ends, which lost 7 bases and 6 bases, there was a span of 25 bases. Germline-derived CDR1 and CDR2 are LNHDA and SQIVND (reference sequence). This CDR3 has 17 amino acids. The CDR3 reads CASTPPGQAGLGQPQHF. The DNA of the CDR3 is TGTGCCAGTACCCCTCCGGGCCAAGCGGGGCTGGGTCAGCCCCAGCATTTT.

In this sample, this clone turned up once. The chain has TRBV7-9 and TRBJ2-2, with TRBD2 matching over 8 bases. Unmatched junction bases numbered 2, after V lost 5 bases and J lost 3 bases. CDR1 is SEHNR, CDR2 FQNEAQ, per germline (reference sequence). CDR3 length equals 14 residues. The CDR3 nucleotides read TGTGCCAGCAGCCCTAGCGGGTACACCGGGGAGCTGTTTTTT. Protein product: CASSPSGYTGELFF.

This clone is a singleton in its sample. The chain recombines TRBV5-6 with TRBJ1-4; 9 bases are a match to TRBD1. The CDR3 is made up of 13 amino acids. In germline, CDR1 is SGHDT, CDR2 YYEEEE. After removal of 5 bases from V and 6 bases from J, the junction contained 2 bases not matched to a gene. The CDR3 region is CASRGTGYEKLFF. For the CDR3, the DNA is TGTGCCAGCAGGGGGACAGGGTATGAAAAACTGTTTTTT.

The chain carries TRBV7-9 and TRBJ2-3, with 10 bases lining up with TRBD2. CDR3 length: 14 amino acids. Losses at the gene ends were 6 bases for V and 4 bases for J; bases not matched to a gene: 4. CDR1 SEHNR and CDR2 FQNEAQ come from the germline V gene (reference sequence). CDR3 DNA sequence: TGTGCCAGCAGTTTTACTAGCGGGGCAGATACGCAGTATTTT. Translating gives CASSFTSGADTQYF.

This clone came up a few times. This sequence joins TRBV4-3 and TRBJ1-2; TRBD1 might be the D (6 bases). Deletions cut 2 bases from V and 5 bases from J, with 6 bases between. Germline values: CDR1 LGHNA, CDR2 YSLEER. The CDR3 is 12 residues long. The CDR3 nucleotides are TGCGCCAGCAGCCAACAGGGGTATGGCTACACCTTC. It encodes CASSQQGYGYTF.

There are a few counts of this clone. The chain employs TRBV7-3 and TRBJ2-6; D is unresolved. The length of the CDR3 is 14 residues. Germline V gives CDR1 SGHTA, CDR2 FQGTGA. V lost 5 bases and J 4 bases, leaving 9 bases between the germline ends. The CDR3 region is CASSPLSGANVLTF. CDR3 coding DNA: TGTGCCAGCAGCCCGCTAAGCGGGGCCAACGTCCTGACTTTC.

This rearrangement joins TRBV2 to TRBJ1-2; TRBD1 matches 10 bases. Germline loops: CDR1 SNHLY, CDR2 FYNNEI. Trimming cost V 9 bases and J 6 bases; bases outside gene matches: 4. The length of the CDR3 is 12 residues. The CDR3 sequence is CASRTGGDGYTF. CDR3 bases: TGTGCCAGTCGGACAGGGGGAGATGGCTACACCTTC.

The chain carries TRBV5-1 and TRBJ2-1, with D possibly TRBD2 on 5 matching bases. CDR1 is SGHRS, CDR2 YFSETQ, per germline. This CDR3 has 16 residues. V lost 2 bases, J lost 0 bases, and 12 bases lay in between. CDR3: CASSFLPGSSYNEQFF. The CDR3 DNA follows: TGCGCCAGCAGCTTCCTACCGGGGAGCTCCTACAATGAGCAGTTCTTC.

The chain carries TRBV11-1 and TRBJ2-7; D unclear. This CDR3 is 13 amino acids long. V shed 0 bases and J shed 7 bases, with 10 bases lying between them. Per the germline V gene, CDR1 is SGHAT and CDR2 is FQDESV (reference sequence). The CDR3 coding sequence is TGTGCCAGCAGCTTAGCGCTTTACGGGGAGCAGTACTTC. As protein: CASSLALYGEQYF.

The chain uses TRBV18 and TRBJ2-7; 7 bases map to TRBD1. The CDR3 extends over 13 amino acids. Germline V CDR1 and CDR2: KGHSH, LQKENI. V was clipped by 6 bases and J by 6 bases; unmatched bases: 8. CDR3 coding DNA: TGTGCCAGCTCCTTAGGGACAGTCCCCGAGCAGTACTTC. This sequence encodes CASSLGTVPEQYF.